These 10 T cell receptor beta chains came from one sample sequenced in a study of T cells in Graves' hyperthyroidism and ophthalmopathy. The investigators amplified TCR beta CDR3 regions from RNA transcripts. HTBI primers were the set used in a first-round RT-PCR of the TCR CDR3. TCRdb ran MiXCR on the multiplex PCR reads and lists one entry per CDR3 protein. The table has 500,000 to 600,000 distinct CDR3 sequences, roughly 46% seen once. Sample: peripheral blood or thyroid tissue (not recorded which). The receptor source for this set is a woman aged 18-29 years with Graves' hyperthyroidism.

In its sample, this clonotype was seen a few times. The CDR3 DNA sequence: TGTGCCAGCAGTCCTACCCTTAGCGGAAAAGGGTACGAGCAGTACTTC. This encodes CASSPTLSGKGYEQYF. This sequence joins TRBV27 and TRBJ2-7; D possibly corresponds to TRBD2 (6 bases). Deletions cut 5 bases from V and 4 bases from J, with 21 bases between. Looked up from germline, CDR1 is MNHEY and CDR2 is SMNVEV (reference sequence). The CDR3 has 16 residues.

The gene calls are TRBV5-1 and TRBJ2-3, with 7 positions matching TRBD2. V lost 0 bases to trimming and J lost 3 bases; unmatched junction nucleotides: 4. This CDR3 is 15 amino acids long. CDR1 SGHRS and CDR2 YFSETQ come from the germline V gene. CDR3 region: CASSLDAGVTDTQYF. The CDR3 DNA follows: TGCGCCAGCAGCTTGGACGCGGGAGTTACAGATACGCAGTATTTT.

About this clonotype itself: A much larger clonotype is one base distant, so this may be a read error. The J gene is TRBJ2-2, the V gene TRBV5-5, with D perhaps TRBD2 (5 bases). The CDR3 runs to 14 residues. V shed 4 bases and J shed 7 bases, with 14 bases lying between them. Germline values: CDR1 SGHKS, CDR2 YYEKEE (reference sequence). The CDR3 protein is CASSQAESIGELFF. In DNA, the CDR3 is TGTGCCAGCAGCCAAGCGGAGAGCATCGGGGAGCTGTTTTTT.

In its sample, this clonotype was seen a few times. V and J are TRBV7-2 and TRBJ1-3, with 7 positions matching TRBD1. The CDR3 has 17 amino acids. Trimming took 5 bases from V and 0 from J; bases not matched to a gene: 10. Germline-derived CDR1 and CDR2 are SGHTA and FQGNSA. Here the CDR3 reads CASSLKHGTDSGNTIYF. The DNA of the CDR3 is TGTGCCAGCAGCCTCAAACATGGGACAGACTCTGGAAACACCATATATTTT.

The chain links TRBV12-3 or TRBV12-4 to TRBJ1-1; D is unclear. Trimming took 6 bases from V and 2 from J, leaving 16 bases between them. This CDR3 is 15 amino acids long. The CDR3 is CASSYTVSGNTEAFF. CDR3 in DNA: TGTGCCAGCAGCTATACGGTCTCTGGAAACACTGAAGCTTTCTTT.

The chain recombines TRBV10-3 with TRBJ1-1; the D gene is possibly TRBD1 (5 bases). Germline values: CDR1 ENHRY, CDR2 SYGVKD. The CDR3 has 13 residues. The V end lost 11 bases, the J end lost 1 base, and 14 bases lay between the germline ends. Written as DNA, the CDR3 is TGTGCCGTCGGGACTAGCGGGAACACTGAAGCTTTCTTT. Translating it yields CAVGTSGNTEAFF.

This clonotype was counted many times. The V gene is TRBV18, the J gene TRBJ1-2; a possible D gene is TRBD1 (5 bases). V shed 5 bases and J shed 2 bases, with 15 bases lying between them. Germline V lookup: CDR1 KGHSH, CDR2 LQKENI. CDR3 size: 15 residues. The CDR3 nucleotides read TGTGCCAGCTCATCGGGGGACCGGAGGAACTATGGCTACACCTTC. It specifies CASSSGDRRNYGYTF.

This clonotype has ten or more counts. This sequence joins TRBV20-1 and TRBJ1-5; unclear D gene. The germline V and J ends were trimmed by 1 base and 4 bases, with 8 bases remaining between them. This CDR3 spans 13 amino acids. CDR1 and CDR2 (germline): DFQATT, SNEGSKA (reference sequence). The CDR3, as DNA: TGCAGTGCTAGAGTCAGCCGGAATCAGCCCCAGCATTTT. Its translation is CSARVSRNQPQHF.

The chain has TRBV29-1 and TRBJ2-5; TRBD2 matches at 14 bases. Germline CDR1 is SQVTM and CDR2 is ANQGSEA. This CDR3 is 15 amino acids long. The ends lost 7 bases at V and 5 bases at J; junction bases unmatched: 9. Here the CDR3 reads CSARLAGGPYETQYF. The CDR3 DNA reads TGCAGCGCTCGACTAGCGGGAGGGCCGTACGAGACCCAGTACTTC.

This clonotype was seen many times. The CDR3 loop reads CSVKQRGGQPQHF. CDR3 nucleotide sequence: TGCAGCGTTAAACAGAGGGGTGGGCAGCCCCAGCATTTT. The chain is built from TRBV29-1 and TRBJ1-5; a possible D gene is TRBD1 (5 bases). Deletions cut 5 bases from V and 7 bases from J, with 15 bases between. The germline CDR1 and CDR2 sequences are SQVTM and ANQGSEA. The CDR3 runs 13 residues.